A single T cell receptor beta chain is shown here with its context. No antigen is known for it. A universal primer site was added by template switching, and unique molecular identifiers were carried by the cDNA. TCRdb used MiXCR to reprocess the 5' RACE reads, holding one entry per CDR3 protein. Of 1.5 million to 2 million distinct CDR3 sequences in the sample, around 33% were seen once. This sample is drawn from a study of identical twins. Findings and caveats of the study: There was an excess of low generation probability in the out-of-frame alpha sequences that twins shared. Instead of following the same donors, the conclusions were based on cross-sectional statistical analysis. Carriage of fewer insertions was seen in abundant cord blood beta clonotypes, whereas memory repertoires showed none.

V gave up 6 bases and J gave up 2 bases, with 15 bases separating them. This CDR3 comprises 15 residues. Sequenced material: cord blood. The source of this sequence is a newborn girl in good health. The rearrangement joins TRBV12-3 or TRBV12-4 to TRBJ2-3, with D possibly being TRBD2 (5 bases). The CDR3 DNA is TGTGCCAGCAGAACTCGACCAGCGGACACAGATACGCAGTATTTT. Amino acids: CASRTRPADTDTQYF.